These T cell receptor beta chains were read from a single sample in a study of OX40 agonist ivuxolimab in advanced cancers. TCRdb's table, derived via immunoSEQ multiplex PCR, lists solely in-frame clones and lacks some. This table holds about 83,000 clones, approximately 84% found once. Here the sequenced sample was CD4+ or CD8+ T cells sorted from blood, taken in a trial of the OX40 agonist ivuxolimab. The receptors come from an adult with an advanced solid tumor such as melanoma, head and neck, liver or kidney cancer. Both conserved end residues are part of each CDR3. A D gene is named only where the DNA matches it firmly. The size entry is marked missing in some rows and otherwise reads once, few, many or a size class.

d_gene: TRBD1
j_gene: TRBJ1-3
abundance: once
v_gene: TRBV5-6
CDR3nt: TGTGCCAGCTCCAGGGGGCCCCCTGGAAACACCATATATTTT
CDR3aa: CASSRGPPGNTIYF

d_gene: -
j_gene: TRBJ1-2
abundance: medium-sized
v_gene: TRBV30
CDR3nt: TGTGCCTGGACCGCCTCAGGAGATGGCTACACCTTC
CDR3aa: CAWTASGDGYTF

d_gene: TRBD1
j_gene: TRBJ1-2
abundance: -
v_gene: TRBV19
CDR3nt: TGTGCCAGTAGTAATTTGGGACAGGGGCGTTATGGCTACACCTTC
CDR3aa: CASSNLGQGRYGYTF

d_gene: -
j_gene: TRBJ2-1
abundance: -
v_gene: TRBV5-4
CDR3nt: TGTGCCAGCAGCCCTAGCGCGAGCTCCTACAATGAGCAGTTCTTC
CDR3aa: CASSPSASSYNEQFF

d_gene: -
j_gene: TRBJ2-7
abundance: -
v_gene: TRBV19
CDR3nt: TGTGCCAGTAGCCACGGGACTCGGACTTACGAGCAGTACTTC
CDR3aa: CASSHGTRTYEQYF

d_gene: -
j_gene: TRBJ2-1
abundance: -
v_gene: TRBV6-5
CDR3nt: TGTGCCAGCAGTTTTGACCGGAGCTCCTACAATGAGCAGTTCTTC
CDR3aa: CASSFDRSSYNEQFF

d_gene: -
j_gene: TRBJ2-2
abundance: once
v_gene: TRBV6-5
CDR3nt: TGTGCCAGCAGTCGGCGCTTGATACACACCGGGGAGCTGTTTTTT
CDR3aa: CASSRRLIHTGELFF

d_gene: -
j_gene: TRBJ1-4
abundance: -
v_gene: TRBV6-5
CDR3nt: TGTGCCAGCAGTAATTACAGGGATGAAAAACTGTTTTTT
CDR3aa: CASSNYRDEKLFF

d_gene: TRBD2
j_gene: TRBJ2-7
abundance: -
v_gene: TRBV30
CDR3nt: TGTGCCGTAGCGGGATTCTACGAGCAGTACTTC
CDR3aa: CAVAGFYEQYF

d_gene: -
j_gene: TRBJ1-2
abundance: -
v_gene: TRBV5-1
CDR3nt: TGCGCCAGCAGAAAAGAAGCAAATGGCTACACCTTC
CDR3aa: CASRKEANGYTF

d_gene: -
j_gene: TRBJ1-1
abundance: few
v_gene: TRBV19
CDR3nt: TGTGCCAGTAGTGTAACACATATAATGAACACTGAAGCTTTCTTT
CDR3aa: CASSVTHIMNTEAFF

d_gene: -
j_gene: TRBJ1-2
abundance: -
v_gene: TRBV5-6
CDR3nt: TGTGCCAGCAGCTTGCTCAACTATGGCTACACCTTC
CDR3aa: CASSLLNYGYTF

d_gene: -
j_gene: TRBJ2-1
abundance: -
v_gene: TRBV30
CDR3nt: TGTGCCTGCGAGACAGGCAATTACCTGAGCTCCTACAATGAGCAGTTCTTC
CDR3aa: CACETGNYLSSYNEQFF

d_gene: -
j_gene: TRBJ1-2
abundance: -
v_gene: TRBV7-8
CDR3nt: TGTGCCAGCAGCTTAGACAGGAGCAACTATGGCTACACCTTC
CDR3aa: CASSLDRSNYGYTF

d_gene: -
j_gene: TRBJ1-2
abundance: -
v_gene: TRBV15
CDR3nt: TGTGCCACCAGCCAAGGACTACCAGGGGTCTATGGCTACACCTTC
CDR3aa: CATSQGLPGVYGYTF

d_gene: TRBD2
j_gene: TRBJ2-2
abundance: -
v_gene: TRBV6-1
CDR3nt: TGTGCCAGCAGTCCCGGGACTAGCGTTGAGGAGCTGTTTTTT
CDR3aa: CASSPGTSVEELFF

d_gene: TRBD1
j_gene: TRBJ2-7
abundance: -
v_gene: TRBV6-6
CDR3nt: TGTGCCAGCAGTTACCGGACAGGGATCGGCGACGAGCAGTACTTC
CDR3aa: CASSYRTGIGDEQYF

d_gene: -
j_gene: TRBJ1-5
abundance: -
v_gene: TRBV2
CDR3nt: TGTGCCAGCAGTGATTCCCTACAAAATCAGCCCCAGCATTTT
CDR3aa: CASSDSLQNQPQHF

d_gene: -
j_gene: TRBJ1-6
abundance: -
v_gene: TRBV5-1
CDR3nt: TGCGCCAGCAGCCGGGAAGGAGAGAGAAATTCACCCCTCCACTTT
CDR3aa: CASSREGERNSPLHF

d_gene: -
j_gene: TRBJ1-2
abundance: -
v_gene: TRBV4-2
CDR3nt: TGTGCCAGCAGCCAAGACGGTTCGTATGGCTACACCTTC
CDR3aa: CASSQDGSYGYTF

d_gene: TRBD2
j_gene: TRBJ2-4
abundance: -
v_gene: TRBV7-6
CDR3nt: TGTGCCAGCAGCTCCCTACTAGCGGGACGGGGAAACATTCAGTACTTC
CDR3aa: CASSSLLAGRGNIQYF

d_gene: -
j_gene: TRBJ2-1
abundance: -
v_gene: TRBV6-5
CDR3nt: TGTGCCAGCAGTTACGGTAGGTCCGAGCAGTTCTTC
CDR3aa: CASSYGRSEQFF

d_gene: TRBD2
j_gene: TRBJ2-1
abundance: -
v_gene: TRBV15
CDR3nt: TGTGCCACCAGTAAATTAGCGGGAGGGCTTAATGAGCAGTTCTTC
CDR3aa: CATSKLAGGLNEQFF

d_gene: -
j_gene: TRBJ1-2
abundance: -
v_gene: TRBV5-1
CDR3nt: TGCGCCAGCAGCCCCGACAGCTTTTCAGGGGGCTACACCTTC
CDR3aa: CASSPDSFSGGYTF

d_gene: TRBD1
j_gene: TRBJ2-7
abundance: -
v_gene: TRBV6-1
CDR3nt: TGTGCCACCACTATCGACAGGGGCTACGAGCAGTACTTC
CDR3aa: CATTIDRGYEQYF

d_gene: TRBD2
j_gene: TRBJ2-3
abundance: -
v_gene: TRBV19
CDR3nt: TGTGCCAGTCGGCGCGGGGGTGGCACAGATACGCAGTATTTT
CDR3aa: CASRRGGGTDTQYF

d_gene: -
j_gene: TRBJ2-1
abundance: few
v_gene: TRBV5-4
CDR3nt: TGTGCCAGCAGCTTGTCTGAACTAGACGACCCAGATGAGCAGTTCTTC
CDR3aa: CASSLSELDDPDEQFF

d_gene: TRBD2
j_gene: TRBJ2-2
abundance: -
v_gene: TRBV7-8
CDR3nt: TGTGCCAGCAGCTCGACTAGCGCGGTAGAGGCCGGGGAGCTGTTTTTT
CDR3aa: CASSSTSAVEAGELFF

d_gene: -
j_gene: TRBJ2-6
abundance: -
v_gene: TRBV30
CDR3nt: TGTGCCTGCGAAGACGGAGGGTTCTCTGGGGCCAACGTCCTGACTTTC
CDR3aa: CACEDGGFSGANVLTF